This T cell receptor beta chain was recovered during a study of breast tumors, draining lymph nodes, adjacent tissues. Study-wide results and limits: Tumors had less TCR diversity than lymph nodes, more than nontumor tissue.

Ten or more counts support this clonotype. Antigen: not known. TCRdb passed the multiplex PCR reads through MiXCR, listing each CDR3 protein once. The repertoire holds approximately 63,000 distinct CDR3 sequences, with approximately 62% as singletons. CDR1 SGHRS and CDR2 YFSETQ come from the germline V gene. The V gene end was trimmed by 0 bases and the J gene end by 1 base; junction bases not matched to a gene: 6. This CDR3 contains 18 residues. The chain is built from TRBV5-1 and TRBJ2-5; 13 nucleotides agree with TRBD2. The TCR was taken from a female donor with breast cancer. Some clones in this sample may be carry-over from other donors' samples. Source material: breast tumor tissue. The CDR3 loop is CASSLVRLAGGTQETQYF. In DNA form, the CDR3 reads TGCGCCAGCAGCTTGGTGCGACTAGCGGGAGGAACCCAAGAGACCCAGTACTTC.